This T cell receptor (beta chain) is drawn from a study of blood T cell repertoires in COVID-19. The wider study: Sources were T cells, B-cell-depleted T cells, or PBMCs; the material itself was cDNA or gDNA.

This clone was picked up a small number of times. The table came from immunoSEQ multiplex PCR; TCRdb's copy has only in-frame clones and leaves some out. The sample has 180,000 or so clones, 88% seen once; the top ten hold around 1.7%. The CDR3 has 16 residues. Germline CDR1 is MNHNS and CDR2 is SASEGT. V lost 1 base to trimming and J lost 5 bases, with 14 bases between them. This rearrangement joins TRBV6-1 to TRBJ1-4; D not resolved. Sequencing used peripheral blood. This receptor was obtained from a man aged 18-30 years with active or convalescent COVID-19. CDR3 coding DNA: TGTGCCAGCAGTGAAGTGAGCGGACGGTCAAATGAAAAACTGTTTTTT. This encodes CASSEVSGRSNEKLFF.